Below are 25 T cell receptor beta chains sequenced from a single sample in a study of CD8 T cells in ankylosing spondylitis. Study observations and caveats: For ankylosing spondylitis blood, a TCR beta motif of eight or nine highly homologous variants appeared characteristic.

These receptors are not linked to any known antigen. TCRdb ran MiXCR on the 5' RACE reads and lists one entry per CDR3 protein. The data contain around 770,000 distinct CDR3 sequences, 10% to 15% of them singletons. The source material was blood, either unsorted or a sorted T cell fraction (not recorded which). These receptors came from a male donor with ankylosing spondylitis.

This clonotype was seen only a few times. This CDR3 is CASMVAGAEDTQYF. The CDR3 DNA sequence: TGCGCCAGCATGGTAGCGGGGGCTGAGGATACGCAGTATTTT. This chain connects TRBV5-1 to TRBJ2-3; 9 bases map to TRBD2. Germline assignment: CDR1 SGHRS and CDR2 YFSETQ. This CDR3 has 14 amino acids. With 6 bases clipped from V and 6 bases from J, the junction kept 8 bases outside the gene matches.

V and J are TRBV20-1 and TRBJ2-1; D tentatively fits TRBD1 or TRBD2 (5 bases each). Germline V gives CDR1 DFQATT, CDR2 SNEGSKA (reference sequence). Trimming cost V 6 bases and J 0 bases, with 21 bases left between them. The CDR3 totals 17 residues. The CDR3 DNA reads TGCAGTGCGCCCGTCCGGGGCCGGAGTAGCTCCTACAATGAGCAGTTCTTC. It is translated as CSAPVRGRSSSYNEQFF.

This clonotype was counted a few times. The V call is TRBV12-3 or TRBV12-4, the J call TRBJ1-3; D unclear. This CDR3 contains 16 residues. V lost 6 bases and J lost 7, with 22 bases in between. The CDR3, as DNA: TGTGCCAGCAGACGAGGTTTCCGGGATACCGGTAACACCATATATTTT. This gives the protein CASRRGFRDTGNTIYF.

This clonotype showed up many times. CDR3 nucleotides: TGCGCCAGCAGCGGACTAGCGGGAGGACTCTCTGAGCAGTTCTTC. This sequence encodes CASSGLAGGLSEQFF. The genes are TRBV5-1 and TRBJ2-1, with 14 bases lining up with TRBD2. CDR3 length equals 15 residues. V lost 4 bases and J lost 9; bases outside the gene matches: 6. CDR1 and CDR2 from the germline V gene are SGHRS and YFSETQ.

This clonotype was counted many times. Here the CDR3 DNA reads TGTGCCAGCAGCCAATCACAAGAGACCCAGTACTTC. Its protein is CASSQSQETQYF. The rearrangement links TRBV28 to TRBJ2-5; D uncertain. Trimming stripped 6 bases from V and 2 bases from J, with 7 bases between. The CDR3 length is 12 residues. Per the germline V gene, CDR1 is MDHEN and CDR2 is SYDVKM.

This clonotype has at least ten counts. The DNA for the CDR3 is TGCGCCAGCAGTGGGCTAGCGGGCAAGCAGTTCTTC. Residues: CASSGLAGKQFF. The chain employs TRBV10-2 and TRBJ2-1, with 8 nucleotides matching TRBD2. CDR3 size: 12 residues. Germline lookup yields CDR1 WSHSY and CDR2 SAAADI. The J segment lost 11 bases and the V segment lost 4 bases, leaving 4 bases of the junction unmatched.

This clonotype was recorded many times. The chain combines TRBV5-1 with TRBJ2-1; D is unclear. The CDR3 runs 16 residues. In germline, CDR1 is SGHRS, CDR2 YFSETQ. V was clipped by 0 bases and J by 1 base, with 11 bases between them. In DNA form, the CDR3 reads TGCGCCAGCAGCTTGGCGCCCCATAGGTCCTACAATGAGCAGTTCTTC. Translating it yields CASSLAPHRSYNEQFF.

The chain links TRBV20-1 to TRBJ1-2, with D perhaps TRBD1 (5 bases). Germline lookup yields CDR1 DFQATT and CDR2 SNEGSKA (reference sequence). V lost 7 bases, J lost 0 bases, and 15 bases lay in between. The CDR3 contains 14 residues. CDR3 loop: CSVTDTGANYGYTF. CDR3 DNA sequence: TGCAGTGTCACGGACACGGGCGCTAACTATGGCTACACCTTC.

The gene calls are TRBV6-1 and TRBJ1-3; D remains ambiguous. Germline CDR1 and CDR2: MNHNS and SASEGT. The germline V and J ends were trimmed by 1 base and 2 bases, with 9 bases remaining between them. CDR3 size: 15 residues. In DNA, the CDR3 is TGTGCCAGCAGTGAAGGTTGGGCAGCTGGAAACACCATATATTTT. Residues: CASSEGWAAGNTIYF.

This clonotype was counted ten times or more. This chain connects TRBV7-6 to TRBJ1-1; D unresolved. Trimming took 4 bases from V and 4 from J, leaving 7 bases between them. This CDR3 region has 12 residues. Germline V gene data show CDR1 as SGHVS and CDR2 as FNYEAQ. CDR3 nucleotide sequence: TGTGCCAGCAGCTGGGTGGGCACTGAAGCTTTCTTT. Translation: CASSWVGTEAFF.

J is TRBJ2-1 and V is TRBV4-2, with 8 bases aligning to TRBD2. The V segment lost 3 bases and the J segment 6 bases; nucleotides outside the gene matches: 4. The CDR3 length is 14 residues. The V gene's germline CDR1 is LGHNA and CDR2 YNFKEQ. This CDR3 reads CASSQSGTSNEQFF. CDR3 DNA: TGTGCCAGCAGCCAGTCCGGGACTAGCAATGAGCAGTTCTTC.

This clonotype was counted a few times. V and J are TRBV5-5 and TRBJ2-4; tentatively, D is TRBD1 (5 bases). The CDR3 runs 15 residues. Trimming took off 4 bases at V and 1 base at J, with 12 bases between the two ends. Per germline, CDR1 SGHKS and CDR2 YYEKEE (reference sequence). CDR3 residues: CASSMQGSAKNIQYF. CDR3 bases: TGTGCCAGCAGCATGCAGGGTTCGGCCAAAAACATTCAGTACTTC.

This clonotype has more than one count but fewer than ten. The rearrangement joins TRBV5-1 to TRBJ2-1; D unresolved. Germline values: CDR1 SGHRS, CDR2 YFSETQ. With 0 bases removed from V and 2 bases from J, the gap between germline ends came to 9 bases. The CDR3 runs 15 residues. Here the CDR3 reads CASSLERAPYNEQFF. Here the CDR3 DNA reads TGCGCCAGCAGCTTGGAACGGGCACCCTACAATGAGCAGTTCTTC.

The chain couples TRBV5-1 to TRBJ2-1, with D possibly TRBD1 on 6 matching bases. The CDR3 contains 16 residues. Germline loops: CDR1 SGHRS, CDR2 YFSETQ. The ends were cut back, 2 bases at V and 0 bases at J, with 12 bases in the middle. The chain's CDR3 is CASSFLGQLSYNEQFF. The CDR3 region has the DNA TGCGCCAGCAGCTTCCTCGGACAGCTCTCCTACAATGAGCAGTTCTTC.

The DNA of the CDR3 is TGTGCCAGCAGCTCCTTGACTAGCGCCCAGTACGAGCAGTACTTC. Its protein product is CASSSLTSAQYEQYF. The chain uses TRBV7-8 and TRBJ2-7; 8 nucleotides agree with TRBD2. The CDR3 is 15 amino acids. Trimming cost V 4 bases and J 4 bases; bases outside gene matches: 9. Germline loops: CDR1 SGHVS, CDR2 FQNEAQ.

The table lists this clonotype with many counts. The genes are TRBV28 and TRBJ2-2, with 9 positions matching TRBD2. Losses at the gene ends were 11 bases for V and 6 bases for J; bases not matched to a gene: 13. This CDR3 region has 15 residues. The germline V gene has CDR1 MDHEN and CDR2 SYDVKM. The DNA of the CDR3 is TGTGCCGGAGGTACGAGCGGGAGGACACCCGGGGAGCTGTTTTTT. Its protein product is CAGGTSGRTPGELFF.

Only a few counts were recorded for this clonotype. CDR3 sequence (DNA): TGTGCCAGCAGTTATGGTCCTTCCTACGAGCAGTACTTC. Its translation: CASSYGPSYEQYF. The chain is built from TRBV6-5 and TRBJ2-7; D remains unclear. The CDR3 spans 13 residues. The germline gives CDR1 MNHEY, CDR2 SVGAGI. V was shortened by 3 bases and J by 1 base, with 7 bases between the two germline ends.

This clonotype was detected a few times. The chain joins TRBV18 to TRBJ1-5, with 9 bases fitting TRBD1. Trimming cost V 2 bases and J 2 bases; bases outside gene matches: 13. CDR3 length: 19 residues. CDR1 is KGHSH, CDR2 LQKENI, per germline. This CDR3 is CASSPSKDRGVFGNQPQHF. The DNA for the CDR3 is TGTGCCAGCTCACCATCGAAGGACAGGGGAGTGTTTGGCAATCAGCCCCAGCATTTT.

This clonotype was counted a few times. This chain links TRBV18 with TRBJ2-7; TRBD2 might be the D (6 bases). The CDR3 runs 14 residues. Germline V gene lookup returns CDR1 KGHSH and CDR2 LQKENI. The germline V and J ends were trimmed by 6 bases and 3 bases, with 15 bases remaining between them. The CDR3 spells CASSGSGVGYEQYF. In nucleotides, the CDR3 is TGTGCCAGCTCGGGTAGCGGAGTAGGCTACGAGCAGTACTTC.

The V call is TRBV4-3, the J call TRBJ1-6; D might be TRBD1 (6 bases). The CDR3 is 19 amino acids. Germline loops: CDR1 LGHNA, CDR2 YSLEER. Trimming removed 0 bases from V and 0 bases from J, with 15 bases in between. The CDR3 DNA reads as TGCGCCAGCAGCCAAGATCTTCCCAGGGGATACTCCTATAATTCACCCCTCCACTTT. Its protein product is CASSQDLPRGYSYNSPLHF.

The V call is TRBV6-5, the J call TRBJ1-6; 7 positions agree with TRBD1. Germline V gives CDR1 MNHEY, CDR2 SVGAGI. J lost 8 bases, V lost 2 bases, and 6 bases had no gene match. CDR3 length: 15 residues. CDR3 region: CASSYQVQGYSPLHF. For the CDR3, the DNA is TGTGCCAGCAGTTACCAGGTACAGGGGTATTCACCCCTCCACTTT.

The chain is built from TRBV5-1 and TRBJ2-4, with 9 bases matching TRBD1. J gave up 9 bases and V 4 bases, and 14 bases lay outside the gene matches. CDR1 and CDR2 (germline): SGHRS, YFSETQ. This CDR3 region has 16 residues. The CDR3 coding sequence is TGCGCCAGCAGCCCTGGTCCACGGGACAGGGAGGGCATTCAGTACTTC. This encodes CASSPGPRDREGIQYF.

The CDR3 region is CASSDLSIMNTEAFF. Written as DNA, the CDR3 is TGTGCCAGCAGTGACCTAAGTATTATGAACACTGAAGCTTTCTTT. The J gene is TRBJ1-1, the V gene TRBV6-2 or TRBV6-3; no clear D gene. This CDR3 contains 15 residues. V dropped 5 bases and J dropped 0 bases, with 13 bases sitting between them. Per germline, CDR1 MNHEY and CDR2 SVGEGT.

The gene calls are TRBV18 and TRBJ2-3; 9 nucleotides line up with TRBD1. V was clipped by 3 bases and J by 4 bases; unmatched bases: 5. Germline lookup yields CDR1 KGHSH and CDR2 LQKENI. CDR3 length: 15 amino acids. CDR3 protein: CASSPPGQGPDTQYF. The CDR3, as DNA: TGTGCCAGCTCACCTCCGGGACAGGGACCAGATACGCAGTATTTT.

J is TRBJ2-7 and V is TRBV10-3, with 7 nucleotides matching TRBD1. V lost 7 bases, J lost 5 bases, and 11 bases stayed unmatched. This CDR3 spans 14 amino acids. Germline V gene sequence: CDR1 ENHRY, CDR2 SYGVKD. The chain's CDR3 is CAINTGVHVDEQYF. CDR3 DNA sequence: TGTGCCATCAATACAGGGGTTCACGTCGACGAGCAGTACTTC.